What follows describes a single T cell receptor (beta chain). Its specificity is not known. The isolated RNA, all of it, was reverse transcribed, so expressed TCRB transcripts were what got sequenced. About 3.6 million reads was the average for naive, central memory and regulatory T cell samples. Sequencing used immunoSEQ multiplex PCR; TCRdb keeps in-frame clones, though not all of them. The profile shows roughly 700,000 clones, about an eighth of them singletons. This sample is drawn from a study of beta chain features in type 1 diabetes. Study-wide results and caveats: All four CD4+ subsets of Type 1 diabetes patients contained TCRB CDR3s that were moderately but significantly shorter. In the patient group, naive, central memory and Treg TCRB repertoires seemed more alike than in the healthy donor group. PCR might favor shorter templates, equally in patients and controls.

CD45RO/CCR7/CD25/CD127/CD95/CD27 sorting isolated CD4+ naive, central memory, regulatory and stem cell-like memory cells. The clonotype was recovered from a young man with type 1 diabetes. The sequencing input was naive CD4+ T cells from blood.

The CDR3, as DNA: TGTGCCAGCAGCCAAGGGACTAGCGGGGCCACTTACGAGCAGTACTTC. It codes for CASSQGTSGATYEQYF. This chain links TRBV4-2 with TRBJ2-7; TRBD2 agrees at 12 bases. The germline gives CDR1 LGHNA, CDR2 YNFKEQ. Trimming took 1 base from V and 4 from J; bases not matched to a gene: 5. The CDR3 runs to 16 residues.